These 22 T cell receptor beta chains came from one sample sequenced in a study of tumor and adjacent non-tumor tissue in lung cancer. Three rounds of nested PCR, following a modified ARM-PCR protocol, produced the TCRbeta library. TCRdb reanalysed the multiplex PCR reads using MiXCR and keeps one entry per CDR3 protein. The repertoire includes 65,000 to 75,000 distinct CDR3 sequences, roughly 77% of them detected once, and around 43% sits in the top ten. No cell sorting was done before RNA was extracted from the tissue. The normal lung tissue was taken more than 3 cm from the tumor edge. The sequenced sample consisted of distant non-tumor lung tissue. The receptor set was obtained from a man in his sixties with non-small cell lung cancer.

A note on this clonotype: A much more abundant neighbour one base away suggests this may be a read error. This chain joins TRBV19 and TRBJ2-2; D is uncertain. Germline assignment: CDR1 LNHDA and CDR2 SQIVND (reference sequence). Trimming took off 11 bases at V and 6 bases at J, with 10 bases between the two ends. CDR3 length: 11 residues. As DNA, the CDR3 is TGTGCCGGTACCTTTGCCGGGGAGCTGTTTTTT. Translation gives CAGTFAGELFF. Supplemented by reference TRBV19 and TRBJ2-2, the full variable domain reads DGGITQSPKYLFRKEGQNVTLSCEQNLNHDAMYWYRQDPGQGLRLIYYSQIVNDFQKGDIAEGYSVSREKKESFPLTVTSAQKNPTAFYLCAGTFAGELFFGEGSRLTVL.

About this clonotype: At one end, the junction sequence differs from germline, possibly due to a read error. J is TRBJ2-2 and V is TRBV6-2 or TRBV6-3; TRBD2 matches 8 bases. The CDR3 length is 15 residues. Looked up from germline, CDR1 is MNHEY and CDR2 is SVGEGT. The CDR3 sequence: CVSNSSGRNTGELFF. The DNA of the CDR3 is TGTGTCAGCAATTCAAGCGGGAGAAATACCGGGGAGTTGTTTTTT.

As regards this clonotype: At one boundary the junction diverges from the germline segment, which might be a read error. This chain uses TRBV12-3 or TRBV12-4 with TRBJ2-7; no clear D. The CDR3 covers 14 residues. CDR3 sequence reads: CASSFLWSSYEHYF. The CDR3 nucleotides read TGTGCTAGCAGTTTTCTTTGGAGCTCCTACGAGCACTACTTC.

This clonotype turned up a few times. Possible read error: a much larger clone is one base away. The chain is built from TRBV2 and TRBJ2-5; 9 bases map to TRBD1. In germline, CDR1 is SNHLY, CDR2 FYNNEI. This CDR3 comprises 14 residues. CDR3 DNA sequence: TGTGCCAGCAGTCTACAGGGGGCCCAAGATACCCAGTACTTC. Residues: CASSLQGAQDTQYF.

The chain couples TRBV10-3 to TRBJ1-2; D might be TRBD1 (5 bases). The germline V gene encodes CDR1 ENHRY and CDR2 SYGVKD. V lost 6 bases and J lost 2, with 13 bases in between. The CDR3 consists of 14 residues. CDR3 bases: TGTGCCATCAGAACCGGGACTGTCAACTATGGCTACACCTTC. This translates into CAIRTGTVNYGYTF.

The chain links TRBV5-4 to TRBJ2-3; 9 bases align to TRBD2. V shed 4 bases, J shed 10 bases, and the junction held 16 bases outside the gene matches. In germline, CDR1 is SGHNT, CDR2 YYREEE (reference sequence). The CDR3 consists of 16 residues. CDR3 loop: CASSPIEREAGGAQYF. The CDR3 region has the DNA TGTGCCAGCAGCCCTATCGAGCGGGAGGCGGGAGGTGCGCAGTATTTT.

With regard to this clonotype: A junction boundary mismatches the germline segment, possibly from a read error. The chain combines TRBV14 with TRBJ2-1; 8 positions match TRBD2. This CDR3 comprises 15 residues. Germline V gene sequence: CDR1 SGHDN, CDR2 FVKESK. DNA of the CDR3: TGTGCCAGCAGCCACGGACTAGCTTGCTACAATGAGCAGTTATTC. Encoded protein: CASSHGLACYNEQLF. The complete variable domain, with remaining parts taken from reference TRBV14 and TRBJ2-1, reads EAGVTQFPSHSVIEKGQTVTLRCDPISGHDNLYWYRRVMGKEIKFLLHFVKESKQDESGMPNNRFLAERTGGTYSTLKVQPAELEDSGVYFCASSHGLACYNEQLFGPGTRLTVL.

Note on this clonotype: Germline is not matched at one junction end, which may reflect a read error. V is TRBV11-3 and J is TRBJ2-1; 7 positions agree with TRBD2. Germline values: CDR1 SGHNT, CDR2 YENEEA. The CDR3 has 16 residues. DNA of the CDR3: TGTGACAGCAACTCCTCTTTCGGGGGGATCGACAATGAGCAGTTCTTC. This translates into CDSNSSFGGIDNEQFF. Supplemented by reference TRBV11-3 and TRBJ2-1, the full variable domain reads EAGVVQSPRYKIIEKKQPVAFWCNPISGHNTLYWYLQNLGQGPELLIRYENEEAVDDSQLPKDRFSAERLKGVDSTLKIQPAELGDSAVYLCDSNSSFGGIDNEQFFGPGTRLTVL.

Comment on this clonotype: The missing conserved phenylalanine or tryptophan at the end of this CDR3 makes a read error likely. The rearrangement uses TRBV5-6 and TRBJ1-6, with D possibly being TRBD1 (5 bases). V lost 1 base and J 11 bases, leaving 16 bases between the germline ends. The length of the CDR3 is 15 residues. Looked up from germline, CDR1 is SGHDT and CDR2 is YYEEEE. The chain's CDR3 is CASSLREGNGAPLHY. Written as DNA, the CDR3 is TGTGCCAGCAGCTTGAGGGAGGGGAATGGAGCACCCCTCCACTAT.

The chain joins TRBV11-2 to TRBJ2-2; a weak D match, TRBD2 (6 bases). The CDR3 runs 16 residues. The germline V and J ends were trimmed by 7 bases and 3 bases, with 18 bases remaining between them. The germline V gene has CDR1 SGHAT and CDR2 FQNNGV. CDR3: CASILGRISHTGELFF. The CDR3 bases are TGTGCCAGCATTCTGGGGAGGATTAGTCACACCGGGGAGCTGTTTTTT. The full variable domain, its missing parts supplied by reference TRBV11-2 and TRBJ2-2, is EAGVAQSPRYKIIEKRQSVAFWCNPISGHATLYWYQQILGQGPKLLIQFQNNGVVDDSQLPKDRFSAERLKGVDSTLKIQPAKLEDSAVYLCASILGRISHTGELFFGEGSRLTVL.

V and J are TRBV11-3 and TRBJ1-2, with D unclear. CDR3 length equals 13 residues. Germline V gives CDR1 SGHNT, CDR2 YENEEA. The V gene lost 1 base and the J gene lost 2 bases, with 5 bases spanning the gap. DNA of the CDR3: TGTGCCAGCAGCTTAGCGTTGAACTATGGCTACACCTTC. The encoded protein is CASSLALNYGYTF.

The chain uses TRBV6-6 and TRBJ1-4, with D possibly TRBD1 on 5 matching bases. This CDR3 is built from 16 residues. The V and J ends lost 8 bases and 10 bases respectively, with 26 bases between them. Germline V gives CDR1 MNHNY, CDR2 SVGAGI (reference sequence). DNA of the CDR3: TGTGCCAGCTTCGGGCGAGGGGATGCGGGGCGAGCAAAACTGTTTTTT. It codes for CASFGRGDAGRAKLFF.

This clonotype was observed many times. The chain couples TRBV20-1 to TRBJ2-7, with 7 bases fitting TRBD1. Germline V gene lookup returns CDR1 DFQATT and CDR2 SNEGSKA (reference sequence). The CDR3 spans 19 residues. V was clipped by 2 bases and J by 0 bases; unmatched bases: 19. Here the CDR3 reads CSARSRRPLDRAGSYEQYF. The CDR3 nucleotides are TGCAGTGCTAGAAGTAGAAGGCCGCTCGACAGGGCTGGCTCCTACGAGCAGTACTTC.

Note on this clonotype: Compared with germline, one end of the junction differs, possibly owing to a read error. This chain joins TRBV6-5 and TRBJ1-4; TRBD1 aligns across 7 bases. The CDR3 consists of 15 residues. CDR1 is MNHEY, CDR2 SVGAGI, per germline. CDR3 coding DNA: TGTGCAAGCAATTACTCGGGGCAGGGGGGAGAAAAACTGTTTTTT. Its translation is CASNYSGQGGEKLFF.

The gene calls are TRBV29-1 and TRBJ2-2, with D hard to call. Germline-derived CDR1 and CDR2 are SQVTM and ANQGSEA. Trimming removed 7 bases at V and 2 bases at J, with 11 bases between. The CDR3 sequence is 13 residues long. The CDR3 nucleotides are TGCAGCGCGGATGTGGATAACACCGGGGAGCTGTTTTTT. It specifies CSADVDNTGELFF.

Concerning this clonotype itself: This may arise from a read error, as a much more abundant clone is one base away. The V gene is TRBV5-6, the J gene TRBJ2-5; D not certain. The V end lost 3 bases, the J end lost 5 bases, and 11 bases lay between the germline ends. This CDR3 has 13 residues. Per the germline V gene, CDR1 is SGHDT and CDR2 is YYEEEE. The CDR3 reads CASSSGRQETQYF. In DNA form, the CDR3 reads TGTGCCAGCAGCTCGGGTAGGCAGGAGACCCAGTACTTC.

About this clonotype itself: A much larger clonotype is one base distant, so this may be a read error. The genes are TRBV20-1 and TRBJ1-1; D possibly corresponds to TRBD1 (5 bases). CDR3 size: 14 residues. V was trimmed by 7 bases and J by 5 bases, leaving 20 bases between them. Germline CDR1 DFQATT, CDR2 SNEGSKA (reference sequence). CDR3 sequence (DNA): TGCAGTGTCGTTCCCACGGACCGGGGGACTGAAGCTTTCTTT. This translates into CSVVPTDRGTEAFF.

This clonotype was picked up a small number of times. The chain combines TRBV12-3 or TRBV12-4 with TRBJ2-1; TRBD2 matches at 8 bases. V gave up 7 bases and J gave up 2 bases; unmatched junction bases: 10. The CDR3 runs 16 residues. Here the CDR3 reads CASISSGSGPYNEQFF. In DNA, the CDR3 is TGTGCCAGCATCTCCAGCGGGAGTGGCCCCTACAATGAGCAGTTCTTC.

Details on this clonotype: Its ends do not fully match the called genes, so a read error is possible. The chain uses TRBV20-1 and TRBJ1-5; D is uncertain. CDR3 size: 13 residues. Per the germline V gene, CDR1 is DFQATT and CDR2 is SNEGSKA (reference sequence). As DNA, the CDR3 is TGCAGTGCTCAGGCTGGGATGGAACAGCCTCAGCATTTT. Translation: CSAQAGMEQPQHF.

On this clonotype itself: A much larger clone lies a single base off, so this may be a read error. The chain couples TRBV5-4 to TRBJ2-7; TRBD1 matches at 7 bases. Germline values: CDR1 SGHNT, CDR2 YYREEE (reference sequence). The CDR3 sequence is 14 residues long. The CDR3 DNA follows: TGTGTCAGCAGCTCACAGGGGAGCTCCTACGAGCAGTACTTC. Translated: CVSSSQGSSYEQYF.

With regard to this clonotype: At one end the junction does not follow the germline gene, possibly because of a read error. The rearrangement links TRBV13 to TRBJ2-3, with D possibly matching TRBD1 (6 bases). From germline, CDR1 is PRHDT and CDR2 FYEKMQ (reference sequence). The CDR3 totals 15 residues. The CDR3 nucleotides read TGTGCCAGCAGCTTAGCGAGACAGGACACATATACACAGTATTTT. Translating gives CASSLARQDTYTQYF.

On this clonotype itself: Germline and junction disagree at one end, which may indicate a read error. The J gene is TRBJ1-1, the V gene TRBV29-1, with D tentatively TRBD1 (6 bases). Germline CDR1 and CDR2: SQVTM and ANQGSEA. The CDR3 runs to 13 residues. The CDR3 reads CSASAGADTEAFF. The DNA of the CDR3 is TGCAGCGCCTCGGCAGGGGCTGACACTGAGGCTTTCTTT.